This is a list of T cell receptor delta chains from one sample in a study of Vδ1+ human thymocytes. TCRdb re-called clones from the multiplex PCR reads via CATT. The table includes more than 50,000 delta-chain clones, more than 15% detected once. Sequencing was carried out using Vdelta1+ gamma-delta thymocytes from the thymus. The receptor source for this set is a boy younger than two who had congenital heart surgery. CDR3s include the opening cysteine and the closing phenylalanine or tryptophan. D genes are given only for firm matches. Expanded clones get a size class; other rows say once, few or many, or leave the size out.

19	TRDD3	TRDV1	TRDJ1	few	TGTGCTCTTGGGGACGTCTCCTCGTGCTGGGGGATCGACCCCGATAAACTCATCTTT	CALGDVSSCWGIDPDKLIF
14	NA	TRDV1	TRDJ1	few	TGTGCTCTTGGGGAAATTTTATCGGCGTTTGAACTCATCTTT	CALGEILSAFELIF
20	TRDD2	TRDV1	TRDJ1	few	TGTGCTCTTGGGTTCGTTCTTCCTACGATCTCGCTATCGTACACCGATAAACTCATCTTT	CALGFVLPTISLSYTDKLIF
20	NA	TRDV1	TRDJ1	NA	TGTGCTCTTGGGGCGATGGTGGGTGATTACCTTATCCTTCACACCGATAAACTCATCTTT	CALGAMVGDYLILHTDKLIF
23	TRDD3	TRDV1	TRDJ1	NA	TGTGCTCTTGGGTACGGAACTACGCTCCTCGTAAATGGGGGACCCATCAACACCGATAAACTCATCTTT	CALGYGTTLLVNGGPINTDKLIF
19	NA	TRDV1	TRDJ1	NA	TGTGCTCTTGGGGAACTAGGAAACTCCTACGAGGGATACACCGATAAACTCATCTTT	CALGELGNSYEGYTDKLIF
18	NA	TRDV1	TRDJ1	NA	TGTGCTCTTGGGGAACGGAACCATGTGGGGGGAAACTCCGATAAACTCATCTTT	CALGERNHVGGNSDKLIF
17	TRDD3	TRDV1	TRDJ1	few	TGTGCTCTTGGGGAGTCACAACCGGGGGATAATACCGATAAACTCATCTTT	CALGESQPGDNTDKLIF
17	TRDD3	TRDV1	TRDJ1	few	TGTGCTCTTGGGGATCCTTGGGGGAGTACGGACACCGATAAACTCATCTTT	CALGDPWGSTDTDKLIF
19	NA	TRDV1	TRDJ1	NA	TGTGCTCTTGGGGATCCCTGGGGCATTAGGGGGACGTACACCGATAAACTCATCTTT	CALGDPWGIRGTYTDKLIF
20	NA	TRAV29/DV5	TRDJ1	NA	TGTGCAGCAAGCGCGACTTTCCTCCTGTACTGGGTCGGGTACACCGATAAACTCATCTTT	CAASATFLLYWVGYTDKLIF
16	NA	TRDV1	TRDJ1	NA	TGTGCTCTTGGGAAACCGGGACCGCCCGACACCGATAAACTCATCTTT	CALGKPGPPDTDKLIF
20	TRDD3	TRDV1	TRDJ1	few	TGTGCTCTTGGGGAACCTTGTTCCTACACTGGGGGACTATACACCGATAAACTCATCTTT	CALGEPCSYTGGLYTDKLIF
19	TRDD2	TRDV1	TRDJ1	NA	TGTGCTCTTGGGGCTGCTTCCTACGCCGGGGGACCGTACACCGATAAACTCATCTTT	CALGAASYAGGPYTDKLIF
19	NA	TRDV1	TRDJ1	NA	TGTGCTCTTGGGGAAGCCCCCTTCCGCTTGATTCGGTACACCGATAAACTCATCTTT	CALGEAPFRLIRYTDKLIF
24	TRDD3	TRDV1	TRDJ1	NA	TGTGCTCTTGGGGAACTCCTCGTCCCTCTGGGGATACTATCCCCGGATGAAAACACCGATAAACTCATCTTT	CALGELLVPLGILSPDENTDKLIF
15	TRDD3	TRDV3	TRDJ1	NA	TGTGCCTATTTCCAAACGGGGGGATACGGCGATAAACTCATCTTT	CAYFQTGGYGDKLIF
22	TRDD3	TRDV1	TRDJ1	NA	TGTGCTCTTGGGGAAGGGGCTCGCGAGTCGTACTGGGGGATACGAGGCACCGATAAACTCATCTTT	CALGEGARESYWGIRGTDKLIF
19	TRDD3	TRDV1	TRDJ1	few	TGTGCTCTTGGGGAACAGAGAACTTCCTGGGGGACCCACACCGATAAACTCATCTTT	CALGEQRTSWGTHTDKLIF
23	TRDD3	TRDV1	TRDJ1	NA	TGTGCTCTTGGGGAACTCCCCTTACTGGGGGATGGTGTTTTTTTCGGGCGGACCGATAAACTCATCTTT	CALGELPLLGDGVFFGRTDKLIF
16	NA	TRDV1	TRDJ1	NA	TGTGCTCTTGGGGAAGTCCCCAACCGGTACACCGATAAACTCATCTTT	CALGEVPNRYTDKLIF
20	TRDD3	TRAV29/DV5	TRDJ1	few	TGTGCTCTTGGGGAAGGCCTAGACCTGGGGGATACGGGTCGGACCGATAAACTCATCTTT	CALGEGLDLGDTGRTDKLIF
16	NA	TRDV1	TRDJ1	few	TGTGCTCTTGGGGGCCCTTCTGCGGGATTCACAAATAAACTCATCTTT	CALGGPSAGFTNKLIF
22	TRDD3	TRDV1	TRDJ1	NA	TGTGCTCTTGGGGAATGCCCCATTGTACTGGGGGAAACGATCGGGTACACCGATAAACTCATCTTT	CALGECPIVLGETIGYTDKLIF
12	NA	TRDV1	TRDJ1	few	TGTGCTCTTGGGGAACTGACCGATATACTCATCTTT	CALGELTDILIF
25	TRDD3	TRDV1	TRDJ1	NA	TGTGCTCTTGGGGAGCTACCGACCTTATGGGGGATACGCGGGAGCCGCCGAGGGCACACCGATAAACTCATCTTT	CALGELPTLWGIRGSRRGHTDKLIF
17	NA	TRDV1	TRDJ1	few	TGTGCTCTTGGGGAATCAGTGGTGGGGATGTACACCGATAAACTCATCTTT	CALGESVVGMYTDKLIF
18	TRDD3	TRDV2	TRDJ1	NA	TGTGCCTGTGACACCCCTACATACTGGGGGATACGCTTGGTTAAACTCATCTTT	CACDTPTYWGIRLVKLIF
26	TRDD3	TRDV1	TRDJ1	NA	TGTGCTCTTGGGGAACACACCACTGTCCTACCCTCCGTACTGGGGGATACCAAACCGTACACCGATAAACTCATCTTT	CALGEHTTVLPSVLGDTKPYTDKLIF
13	NA	TRDV3	TRDJ4	few	TGTGCCTATACTACTCTATTTTTCTTTACCCTGATCTTT	CAYTTLFFFTLIF
18	NA	TRDV1	TRDJ1	NA	TGTGCTCTTGGGGTTGCTCCTAACGGGGGACCCTACACCGATAAACTCATCTTT	CALGVAPNGGPYTDKLIF
21	TRDD3	TRDV1	TRDJ1	few	TGTGCTCTTGGGGAATCGCGTTCCAGTACTGGGGGATACCTAGCGGACGATAAACTCATCTTT	CALGESRSSTGGYLADDKLIF
24	TRDD3	TRDV1	TRDJ1	few	TGTGCTCTTGGGGAACTAAAAGTCCTACTTACTGGGGGATACTTTTTAGGGTCCACCGATAAACTCATCTTT	CALGELKVLLTGGYFLGSTDKLIF
19	TRDD3	TRDV1	TRDJ1	NA	TGTGCTCTTGGGGAACCCCGGGATTGGGGGAGATACACTAGGTGGAAACTCATCTTT	CALGEPRDWGRYTRWKLIF
18	TRDD3	TRDV1	TRDJ1	few	TGTGCTCTTGGGGCCACTTCCTGCTGGGGGAGATGCACCGATAAACTCATCTTT	CALGATSCWGRCTDKLIF
18	NA	TRDV1	TRDJ1	few	TGTGCTCTTGGGGGGAACTACCAATCCCAATATTCAACCGATAAACTCATCTTT	CALGGNYQSQYSTDKLIF
18	NA	TRDV1	TRDJ1	NA	TGTGCTCTTGGGGAACTCCTACGCTCACTGGGTAGGATCGATAAACTCATCTTT	CALGELLRSLGRIDKLIF
19	TRDD3	TRDV2	TRDJ1	many	TGTGCCTGTGACACCGAATCTGGGGGATACGCGACAAGTCCCGATAAACTCATCTTT	CACDTESGGYATSPDKLIF
18	TRDD3	TRDV2	TRDJ1	once	TGTGCCTGTGGAGTTCGTACTGGGGGATACGGGGTCACCGATAAACTCATCTTT	CACGVRTGGYGVTDKLIF